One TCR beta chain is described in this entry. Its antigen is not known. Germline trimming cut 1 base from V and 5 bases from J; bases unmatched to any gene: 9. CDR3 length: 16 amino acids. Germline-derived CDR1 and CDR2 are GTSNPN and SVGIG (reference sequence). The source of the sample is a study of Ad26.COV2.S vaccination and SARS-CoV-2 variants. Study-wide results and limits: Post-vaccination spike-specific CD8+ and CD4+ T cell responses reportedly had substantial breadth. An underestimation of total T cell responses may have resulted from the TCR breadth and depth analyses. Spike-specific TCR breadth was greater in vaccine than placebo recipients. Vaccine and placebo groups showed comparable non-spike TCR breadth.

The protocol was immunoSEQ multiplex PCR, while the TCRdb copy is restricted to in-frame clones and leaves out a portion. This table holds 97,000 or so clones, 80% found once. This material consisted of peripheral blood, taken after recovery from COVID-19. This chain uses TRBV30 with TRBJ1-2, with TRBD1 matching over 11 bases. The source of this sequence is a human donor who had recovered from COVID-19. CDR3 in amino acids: CAWSAIWTGGNYGYTF. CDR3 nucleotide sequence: TGTGCCTGGAGTGCGATTTGGACAGGGGGCAATTATGGCTACACCTTC. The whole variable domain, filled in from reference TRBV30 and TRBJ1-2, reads SQTIHQWPATLVQPVGSPLSLECTVEGTSNPNLYWYRQAAGRGLQLLFYSVGIGQISSEVPQNLSASRPQDRQFILSSKKLLLSDSGFYLCAWSAIWTGGNYGYTFGSGTRLTVV.